A selection of T cell receptor beta chains follows, all from one sample in a study of pediatric ulcerative colitis. The table came from immunoSEQ multiplex PCR; TCRdb's copy has only in-frame clones and leaves some out. Of 30,000 to 40,000 clones listed, 75% were seen once; the top ten hold less than 10%. Sequencing was done on a sample of gut tissue. The source is a boy aged 5-17 years with severe ulcerative colitis. Each CDR3 is given with its conserved first and last residue. The order of the fields is D gene, J gene, clone size, V gene, CDR3 DNA, CDR3 protein. D genes are given only for firm matches. Part of the rows lack a size; the others show once, few, many or a class for expanded clones.

NA	TRBJ2-5	NA	TRBV5-1	TGCGCCAGCAGCTCCCTTTACGCTGGGATGCAGGGAGAGGGAGAGACCCAGTACTTC	CASSSLYAGMQGEGETQYF
TRBD2	TRBJ2-1	NA	TRBV11-2	TGTGCCAGCAGTAGATTGGGAGGGGTTTCCTACAATGAGCAGTTCTTC	CASSRLGGVSYNEQFF
TRBD2	TRBJ2-5	NA	TRBV5-5	TGTGCCAGCCTCCGAGTAGCGGGGGACGGTGAGACCCAGTACTTC	CASLRVAGDGETQYF
NA	TRBJ1-3	NA	TRBV28	TGTGCCAGCAGGGACGGCGGACCCTCTGGAAACACCATATATTTT	CASRDGGPSGNTIYF
TRBD1	TRBJ1-3	large	TRBV6-1	TGTGCCAGCAGTGAAGCTTACAGGGGTGGAAACACCATATATTTT	CASSEAYRGGNTIYF
NA	TRBJ2-2	large	TRBV5-1	TGCGCCAGCAGCTTGCTGCTAGGCGGGACCGGGGAGCTGTTTTTT	CASSLLLGGTGELFF
NA	TRBJ2-5	NA	TRBV4-1	TGCGCCAGCAGCCACACCGGGCCCCCCTATGGGGAGACCCAGTACTTC	CASSHTGPPYGETQYF
NA	TRBJ2-3	NA	TRBV5-4	TGTGCCAGCAGCTTGATGACTAGTGGAATGGATACGCAGTATTTT	CASSLMTSGMDTQYF
NA	TRBJ1-2	NA	TRBV11-3	TGTGCCAGCAGCTTAGGAGGAGGCTATGGCTACACCTTC	CASSLGGGYGYTF
TRBD1	TRBJ1-2	NA	TRBV4-1	TGCGCCAGCAGCCAAGGGACAGGGAGATATATTGAGTATGGCTACACCTTC	CASSQGTGRYIEYGYTF
NA	TRBJ1-2	NA	TRBV29-1	TGCAGCGTTTTTCGAGGGGTCTATGGCTACACCTTC	CSVFRGVYGYTF
TRBD1	TRBJ2-1	few	TRBV7-3	TGTGCCAGCAGCAACGCCGGGACAGGACCCATCTTC	CASSNAGTGPIF
NA	TRBJ2-7	NA	TRBV18	TGTGCCAGCTCACCATCCTCCTCCTACGAGCAGTACTTC	CASSPSSSYEQYF
TRBD2	TRBJ2-1	NA	TRBV19	TGTGCCACCGGCGGGAGGCTATACAATGAGCAGTTCTTC	CATGGRLYNEQFF
NA	TRBJ2-1	NA	TRBV10-2	TGCGCCAGCAGTGAGTTAGAGGGAGCCTACAATGAGCAGTTCTTC	CASSELEGAYNEQFF
NA	TRBJ2-1	NA	TRBV4-1	TGCGCCAGCAGCCAAGCTCGGAGCCATGAGCAGTTCTTC	CASSQARSHEQFF
NA	TRBJ2-7	NA	TRBV2	TGTGCCAGCGGGACGGACCGACCTGACCTACCCTACGAGCAGTACTTC	CASGTDRPDLPYEQYF
TRBD1	TRBJ2-7	NA	TRBV2	TGTGCCAGCAGGACAGGGGGGAGCTCCTACGAGCAGTACTTC	CASRTGGSSYEQYF
TRBD2	TRBJ2-3	NA	TRBV9	TGTGCCAGCAGTCATAGTGGGGAGGGAGATACGCAGTATTTT	CASSHSGEGDTQYF
NA	TRBJ1-6	NA	TRBV5-1	TGCGCCAGCAGCTTTCGTGGACCGATGATTAATTCACCCCTCCACTTT	CASSFRGPMINSPLHF
NA	TRBJ1-5	NA	TRBV10-3	TGTGCCACCCGAGGTGGGGAGCGGCATCAGCCCCAGCATTTT	CATRGGERHQPQHF
TRBD2	TRBJ2-5	NA	TRBV5-1	TGCGCCAGCAGCTCGACCGGGACTAGGGGGGAGACCCAGTACTTC	CASSSTGTRGETQYF
NA	TRBJ1-3	NA	TRBV10-3	TGTGCCATCAGTGAGACCGTCTCTGGAAACACCATATATTTT	CAISETVSGNTIYF
NA	TRBJ2-5	NA	TRBV6-5	TGTGCCAGCAGACGAGACGGGACCCAAGAGACCCAGTACTTC	CASRRDGTQETQYF
TRBD1	TRBJ1-6	NA	TRBV11-2	TGTGCCAGCAGCCAGGGACAGGGAGGTTCACCCCTCCACTTT	CASSQGQGGSPLHF
NA	TRBJ1-1	NA	TRBV6-1	TGTGCCAGCAGTGAAGTACCCTGGGAAGCTTTCTTT	CASSEVPWEAFF
TRBD2	TRBJ2-1	NA	TRBV9	TGTGCCAGCAGCCCCTCGAGCGGGGGGGCCTACAATGAGCAGTTCTTC	CASSPSSGGAYNEQFF
NA	TRBJ2-3	NA	TRBV28	TGTGCCAGCAGTTTGGGGGCGAGCACAGATACGCAGTATTTT	CASSLGASTDTQYF